This T cell receptor (beta chain) originates from a study of response to subunit inactivated influenza vaccine. General study points: After each seasonal influenza vaccination, few new T cells are recruited, the authors suggested.

TCRdb independently ran MiXCR on the RT-PCR reads; one entry per CDR3 protein. The table lists 710,000 or so distinct CDR3 sequences, approximately 15% of them singletons. The V end was cut by 1 base, the J end by 4 bases, with 8 bases between. This CDR3 is built from 14 residues. A remark on this clonotype: Its antigen is undetermined.

The V and J genes are TRBV12-3 or TRBV12-4 and TRBJ1-5; the D is unclear. This material consisted of PBMCs from blood, taken 11 to 12 days after vaccination. This receptor was taken from a man aged 50 or older who received an inactivated influenza vaccine. CDR3 bases: TGTGCCAGCAGTTTAGGGCAGATTAATCAGCCCCAGCATTTT. Translation gives CASSLGQINQPQHF.